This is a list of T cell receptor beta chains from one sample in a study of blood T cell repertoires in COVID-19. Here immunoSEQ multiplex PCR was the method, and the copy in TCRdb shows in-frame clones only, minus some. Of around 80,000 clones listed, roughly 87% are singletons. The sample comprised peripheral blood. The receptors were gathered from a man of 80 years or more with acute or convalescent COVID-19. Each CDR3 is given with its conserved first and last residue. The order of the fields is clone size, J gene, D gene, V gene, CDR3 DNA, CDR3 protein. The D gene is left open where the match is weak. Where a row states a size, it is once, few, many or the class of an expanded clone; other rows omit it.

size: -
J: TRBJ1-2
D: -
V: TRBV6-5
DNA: TGTGCCAGCTTCTCCGAGGGAAACTATGGCTACACCTTC
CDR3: CASFSEGNYGYTF

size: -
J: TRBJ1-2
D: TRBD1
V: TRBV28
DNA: TGTGCCAGCAGTCAAACGCAACAGGGGGCAGAGGATGGCTACACCTTC
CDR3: CASSQTQQGAEDGYTF

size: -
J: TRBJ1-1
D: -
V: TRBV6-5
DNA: TGTGCCAGCAGTTTTTACTTCGAGGCTGAAGCTTTCTTT
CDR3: CASSFYFEAEAFF

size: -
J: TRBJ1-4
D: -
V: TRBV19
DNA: TGTGCCAGTAGTATTATGGGAGGGGGAGTACGGGAAAAACTGTTTTTT
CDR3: CASSIMGGGVREKLFF

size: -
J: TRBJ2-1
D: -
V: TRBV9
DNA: TGTGCCAGCAGCGTAGGGGGTAGCGACTCCTACAATGAGCAGTTCTTC
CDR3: CASSVGGSDSYNEQFF

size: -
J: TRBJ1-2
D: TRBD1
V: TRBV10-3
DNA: TGTGCCATCAGTGGTGGACAGGGGCGAGACTATGGCTACACCTTC
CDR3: CAISGGQGRDYGYTF

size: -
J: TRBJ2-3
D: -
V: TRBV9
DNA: TGTGCCAGCAGCGACGGACAGCGCTCTAGCACAGATACGCAGTATTTT
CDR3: CASSDGQRSSTDTQYF

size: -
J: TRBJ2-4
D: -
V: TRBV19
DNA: TGTGCCAGTAGTCCCACAGGGTTGAACATTCAGTACTTC
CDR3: CASSPTGLNIQYF

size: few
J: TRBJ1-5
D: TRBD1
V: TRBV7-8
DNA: TGTGCCAGCAGCTCACAGGGGGCTAGGCAGCCCCAGCATTTT
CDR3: CASSSQGARQPQHF

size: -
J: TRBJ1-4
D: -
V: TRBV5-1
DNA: TGCGCCAGCAGCTTGGAAGGGGACACGGGTGAAAAACTGTTTTTT
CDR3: CASSLEGDTGEKLFF

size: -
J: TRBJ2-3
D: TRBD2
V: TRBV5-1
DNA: TGCGCCAGCAGCTTGTTCGGCGGGGGGGACACAGATACGCAGTATTTT
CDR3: CASSLFGGGDTDTQYF

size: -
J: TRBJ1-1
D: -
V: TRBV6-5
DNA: TGTGCCAGCAGTTCCTCTGGCCACAGCTCTGAAGCTTTCTTT
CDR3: CASSSSGHSSEAFF

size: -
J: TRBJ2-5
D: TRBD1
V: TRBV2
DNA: TGTGCCAGCAGTGGTGACAGGGGCCAAGAGACCCAGTACTTC
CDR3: CASSGDRGQETQYF

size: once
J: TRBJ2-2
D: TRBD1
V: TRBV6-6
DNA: TGTGCCAGCAGTTACCGGGACAGGGGGCCTGGGGAGCTGTTTTTT
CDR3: CASSYRDRGPGELFF

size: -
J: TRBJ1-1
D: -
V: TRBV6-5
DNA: TGTGCCAGCAGTCCCCGACAAATAATGAACACTGAAGCTTTCTTT
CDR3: CASSPRQIMNTEAFF

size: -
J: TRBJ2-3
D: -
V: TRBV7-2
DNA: TGTGCCAGCAGCCCCATGGGGCACACAGATACGCAGTATTTT
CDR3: CASSPMGHTDTQYF

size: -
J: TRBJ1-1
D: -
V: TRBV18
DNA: TGTGCCAGCTCACAACAACAGGGCGGGACTGAAGCTTTCTTT
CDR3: CASSQQQGGTEAFF

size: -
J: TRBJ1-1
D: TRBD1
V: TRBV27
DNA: TGTGCCAGCAGGAAACGTACAGGGGTGAACACTGAAGCTTTCTTT
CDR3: CASRKRTGVNTEAFF

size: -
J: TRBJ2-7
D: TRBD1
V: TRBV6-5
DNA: TGTGCCAGCAGTTCCGGGACAGGGGGGTACGAGCAGTACTTC
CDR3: CASSSGTGGYEQYF

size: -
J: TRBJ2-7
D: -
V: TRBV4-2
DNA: TGTGCCAGCAGCCCCGGACAGCAGACCTACGAGCAGTACTTC
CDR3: CASSPGQQTYEQYF

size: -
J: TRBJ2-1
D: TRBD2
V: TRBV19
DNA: TGTGCCAGTAGTCCGCAGCGGGGGACTCCCTACAATGAGCAGTTCTTC
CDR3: CASSPQRGTPYNEQFF

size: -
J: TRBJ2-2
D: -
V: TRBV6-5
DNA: TGTGCCAGCAAAGATGCAGGGTATGGTGCCGGGGAGCTGTTTTTT
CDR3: CASKDAGYGAGELFF

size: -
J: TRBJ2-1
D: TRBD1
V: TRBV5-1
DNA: TGCGCCAGCAGCTTAGCACCGGACAGGACCCTCTCCCACAATGAGCAGTTCTTC
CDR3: CASSLAPDRTLSHNEQFF

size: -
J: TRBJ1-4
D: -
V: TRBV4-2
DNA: TGTGCCAGCAGCCAAGAAGGGGGAACTAATGAAAAACTGTTTTTT
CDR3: CASSQEGGTNEKLFF

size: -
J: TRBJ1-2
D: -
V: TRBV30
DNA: TGTGCCTGGAGTCCAGATTCCCAGGCCGGGAGGGTCTATGGCTACACCTTC
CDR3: CAWSPDSQAGRVYGYTF

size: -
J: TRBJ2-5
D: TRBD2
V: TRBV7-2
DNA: TGTGCCAGCAGCTTAGGGACTAGCGTAGAGACCCAGTACTTC
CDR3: CASSLGTSVETQYF

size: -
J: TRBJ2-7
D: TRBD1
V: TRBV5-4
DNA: TGTGCCAGCAGCATCCGACAGGGGTCTTCCTACGAGCAGTACTTC
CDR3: CASSIRQGSSYEQYF

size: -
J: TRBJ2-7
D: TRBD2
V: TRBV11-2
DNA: TGTGCCAGCAGCTTAGATTGGAGCGGGGAGGTCTACGAGCAGTACTTC
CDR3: CASSLDWSGEVYEQYF

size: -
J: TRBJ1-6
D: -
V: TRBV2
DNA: TGTGCCAGCAGTCCGGAGGTCTCGTATAATTCACCCCTCCACTTT
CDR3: CASSPEVSYNSPLHF

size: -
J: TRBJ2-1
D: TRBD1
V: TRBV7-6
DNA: TGTGCCAGCAGTCCAGACAGGGCCAATGAGCAGTTCTTC
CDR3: CASSPDRANEQFF

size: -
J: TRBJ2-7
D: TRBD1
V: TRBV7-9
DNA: TGTGCCAGCACCAATGGACAGGGGGCGTCAACGGTGCACGAGCAGTACTTC
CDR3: CASTNGQGASTVHEQYF

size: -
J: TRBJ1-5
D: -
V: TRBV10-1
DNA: TGCGCCAAGCAGGGGTGGAGCAATCAGCCCCAGCATTTT
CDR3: CAKQGWSNQPQHF

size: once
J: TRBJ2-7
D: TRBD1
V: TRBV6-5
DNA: TGTGCCAGCAGTTACCGGGCAGGGGGCTCCTACGAGCAGTACTTC
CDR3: CASSYRAGGSYEQYF

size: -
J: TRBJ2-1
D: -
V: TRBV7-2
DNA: TGTGCCAGCAGCTTAGAGGTCGGGGCCTACAATGAGCAGTTCTTC
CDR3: CASSLEVGAYNEQFF

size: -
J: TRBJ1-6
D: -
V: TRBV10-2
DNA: TGCGCCAGCAGTGAGTCCTCAGGAAAGTCACCCCTCCACTTT
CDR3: CASSESSGKSPLHF

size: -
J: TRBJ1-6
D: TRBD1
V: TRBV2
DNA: TGTGCCAGCAGGGGGGAAGGACAGGTTCCAAATTCACCCCTCCACTTT
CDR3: CASRGEGQVPNSPLHF

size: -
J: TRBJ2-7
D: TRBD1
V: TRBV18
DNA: TGTGCCAGCTCACCACGGGACAGGGGCAACGAGCAGTACTTC
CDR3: CASSPRDRGNEQYF